Listed below are T cell receptor beta chains from one sample, sequenced in a study of cytomegalovirus exposure and HLA in healthy donors. Only in-frame clones appear in the TCRdb table, and some are missing; sequencing was by immunoSEQ multiplex PCR. This table holds roughly 89,000 clones, roughly 76% found once. The sample comprised PBMCs. The receptors were sampled from a woman in her thirties in good health and CMV-seronegative. CDR3s include the opening cysteine and the closing phenylalanine or tryptophan. Fields, in order: clone size, V gene, D gene, J gene, CDR3 DNA, CDR3 protein. D genes are given only for firm matches. Expanded clones are given a class, and other clones once, few, many or no size at all.

size: once
V: TRBV4-1
D: -
J: TRBJ1-1
DNA: TGCGCCAGCAGACTACCAGACCGAGTGAACACTGAAGCTTTCTTT
CDR3: CASRLPDRVNTEAFF

size: -
V: TRBV11-3
D: TRBD1
J: TRBJ2-7
DNA: TGTGCCAGCAGCTTAGGAGGGGGACAGGGCCGCTACGAGCAGTACTTC
CDR3: CASSLGGGQGRYEQYF

size: -
V: TRBV11-1
D: -
J: TRBJ2-3
DNA: TGTGCCAGTATGCCTTGGGGCGGACACATCCTCCCAGATACGCAGTATTTT
CDR3: CASMPWGGHILPDTQYF

size: -
V: TRBV28
D: -
J: TRBJ1-5
DNA: TGTGCCAGCAGTTTATACCCAGGGTGGGGGGGGAATCAGCCCCAGCATTTT
CDR3: CASSLYPGWGGNQPQHF

size: -
V: TRBV7-9
D: -
J: TRBJ2-7
DNA: TGTGCCAGCAGCCTGGCCCAGGAGCAGTACTTC
CDR3: CASSLAQEQYF

size: -
V: TRBV6-1
D: -
J: TRBJ1-2
DNA: TGTGCCAGCAGTGAATCGGGGGGTAGAGTTCTTGGCTACACCTTC
CDR3: CASSESGGRVLGYTF

size: -
V: TRBV23-1
D: -
J: TRBJ2-7
DNA: TGCGCCAGCAGTCATCCACACTTCAGGGCCGAGCAGTACTTC
CDR3: CASSHPHFRAEQYF

size: -
V: TRBV7-2
D: -
J: TRBJ2-1
DNA: TGTGCCAGCAGCTTAAGAACAACAGGGATCTCCTACAATGAGCAGTTCTTC
CDR3: CASSLRTTGISYNEQFF

size: -
V: TRBV12-5
D: -
J: TRBJ2-7
DNA: TGTGCTAGTGGTCCCATTTCGGAGTTTACCTCCTCCTACGAGCAGTACTTC
CDR3: CASGPISEFTSSYEQYF

size: -
V: TRBV6-5
D: -
J: TRBJ2-3
DNA: TGTGCCAGCAGTTACTCAGGGGGAGTGGGCGCAGATACGCAGTATTTT
CDR3: CASSYSGGVGADTQYF

size: -
V: TRBV5-1
D: TRBD2
J: TRBJ2-1
DNA: TGCGCCAGCAGCTTGGCGGGGGCAGGGGTTGGACTAGCGGGAGGGGATGAGCAGTTCTTC
CDR3: CASSLAGAGVGLAGGDEQFF

size: -
V: TRBV5-1
D: -
J: TRBJ1-1
DNA: TGCGCCAGCAGTACGACTCCCGAGGTCAACACTGAAGCTTTCTTT
CDR3: CASSTTPEVNTEAFF

size: -
V: TRBV2
D: TRBD2
J: TRBJ2-3
DNA: TGTGCCAGCAGTGAGTTGGCTAGCGGGTGGAGGGAGCAGTATTTT
CDR3: CASSELASGWREQYF

size: -
V: TRBV10-3
D: -
J: TRBJ2-3
DNA: TGTGCCATCCGGGCGGCTAGCAGCACAGATACGCAGTATTTT
CDR3: CAIRAASSTDTQYF

size: -
V: TRBV7-6
D: -
J: TRBJ2-1
DNA: TGTGCCAGCAGCTCCGGCCTAGGGGATGAGCAGTTCTTC
CDR3: CASSSGLGDEQFF

size: few
V: TRBV4-2
D: TRBD1
J: TRBJ1-4
DNA: TGTGCCAGCAGTCCCGGGACAGGGGGCACCTCTAATGAAAAACTGTTTTTT
CDR3: CASSPGTGGTSNEKLFF

size: -
V: TRBV18
D: -
J: TRBJ2-2
DNA: TGTGCCAGCTCAGACTCCGGGACTCCCACCGGGGAGCTGTTTTTT
CDR3: CASSDSGTPTGELFF

size: -
V: TRBV29-1
D: TRBD1
J: TRBJ1-1
DNA: TGCAGCGTTGAACGAGTGGCAGGGGGCAGGAGGACTGAAGCTTTCTTT
CDR3: CSVERVAGGRRTEAFF

size: -
V: TRBV29-1
D: -
J: TRBJ1-1
DNA: TGCAGCTCCTACGGGGGTAACGAACCTGAAGCTTTCTTT
CDR3: CSSYGGNEPEAFF

size: -
V: TRBV4-1
D: -
J: TRBJ1-2
DNA: TGCGCCAGCAGCCAAGGTACAGGGAGCTATGGCTACACCTTC
CDR3: CASSQGTGSYGYTF

size: -
V: TRBV7-3
D: -
J: TRBJ2-1
DNA: TGTGCCAGCAGCTTAGGGGGCGCCCAGCGGTTCTTC
CDR3: CASSLGGAQRFF

size: -
V: TRBV7-9
D: TRBD2
J: TRBJ2-7
DNA: TGTTCCAGCAGCGGAAAAACCCGGGAGGGCCTTTACGAGCAGTACTTC
CDR3: CSSSGKTREGLYEQYF